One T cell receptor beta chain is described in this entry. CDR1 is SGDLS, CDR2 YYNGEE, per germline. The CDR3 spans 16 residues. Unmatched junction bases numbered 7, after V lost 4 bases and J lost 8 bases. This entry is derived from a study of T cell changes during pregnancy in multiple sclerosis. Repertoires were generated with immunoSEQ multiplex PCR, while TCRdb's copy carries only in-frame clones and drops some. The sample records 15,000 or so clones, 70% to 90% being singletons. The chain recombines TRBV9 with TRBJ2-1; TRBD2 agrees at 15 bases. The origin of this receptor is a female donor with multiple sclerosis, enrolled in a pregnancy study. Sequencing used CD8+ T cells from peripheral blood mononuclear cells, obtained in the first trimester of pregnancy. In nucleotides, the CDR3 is TGTGCCAGCAGCCCAGGTTGGACTAGCGGGAGGGATGAGCAGTTCTTC. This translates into CASSPGWTSGRDEQFF.